This entry lists 10 T cell receptor beta chains sequenced from one sample in a study of shared clonotypes between healthy human individuals. Some clones are missing from TCRdb's copy, which holds only in-frame ones; the method was immunoSEQ multiplex PCR. The sample records roughly 1,000,000 clones, 70% to 80% being singletons. The sample comprised memory CD4+ T cells from PBMCs. The subset denotes: CD45RA-negative fraction. The receptors were gathered from a man in his late teens or twenties in good health. Some clones in this sample may be carry-over from other donors' samples.

CDR3 sequence: CASRDGGGTDTQYF. The CDR3 DNA sequence: TGTGCCAGCAGGGATGGGGGAGGCACAGATACGCAGTATTTT. V is TRBV6-6 and J is TRBJ2-3; perhaps D is TRBD1 or TRBD2 (5 bases each). V gave up 6 bases and J gave up 1 base, with 11 bases separating them. This CDR3 contains 14 residues. Germline values: CDR1 MNHNY, CDR2 SVGAGI (reference sequence).

The chain joins TRBV15 to TRBJ1-3; D is ambiguous. V was shortened by 3 bases and J by 0 bases, with 6 bases between the two germline ends. Looked up from germline, CDR1 is LNHNV and CDR2 is YYDKDF (reference sequence). There are 14 residues in the CDR3. The CDR3 protein is CATSRGNSGNTIYF. The CDR3 nucleotides read TGTGCCACCAGCAGGGGAAACTCTGGAAACACCATATATTTT.

The chain uses TRBV5-1 and TRBJ2-2; D is unclear. Trimming took off 0 bases at V and 2 bases at J, with 11 bases between the two ends. The CDR3 is 16 amino acids. CDR1 and CDR2 (germline): SGHRS, YFSETQ. The CDR3 DNA is TGCGCCAGCAGCTTGGGGGCAAGACTTAACACCGGGGAGCTGTTTTTT. Protein sequence: CASSLGARLNTGELFF.

The CDR3 DNA follows: TGTGCCAGCCGTAAGTCAAGAATAGGTGGTGAAAAACTGTTTTTT. It is translated as CASRKSRIGGEKLFF. V gene TRBV6-6 combines with J gene TRBJ1-4; unclear D gene. This CDR3 region has 15 residues. Looked up from germline, CDR1 is MNHNY and CDR2 is SVGAGI (reference sequence). Trimming took 8 bases from V and 7 from J, leaving 20 bases between them.

The rearrangement uses TRBV12-5 and TRBJ1-4; D might be TRBD1 (5 bases). The CDR3 extends over 15 amino acids. Trimming left V 6 bases short and J 8 bases short, with 19 bases between. The germline V gene encodes CDR1 LGHNT and CDR2 FRNRAP. CDR3 amino acids: CASGRDPKEVEKLFF. The CDR3, as DNA: TGTGCTAGTGGCCGGGACCCTAAAGAGGTGGAAAAACTGTTTTTT.

The chain joins TRBV28 to TRBJ1-1, with TRBD1 matching over 8 bases. Germline CDR1 MDHEN, CDR2 SYDVKM. The ends lost 3 bases at V and 10 bases at J; junction bases unmatched: 13. This CDR3 spans 15 amino acids. The CDR3: CASSFPAGQGFRAFF. The CDR3 DNA sequence: TGTGCCAGCAGTTTCCCTGCAGGACAGGGATTCCGAGCTTTCTTT.

The chain has TRBV6-5 and TRBJ1-6; no clear D gene. Between the trimmed V and J ends, which lost 0 bases and 0 bases, there was a span of 3 bases. The germline CDR1 and CDR2 sequences are MNHEY and SVGAGI. CDR3 length: 15 amino acids. The CDR3 sequence: CASSYSSSYNSPLHF. The CDR3 bases are TGTGCCAGCAGTTACTCGAGCTCCTATAATTCACCCCTCCACTTT.

This clone has more than one count but fewer than ten. CDR3: CASSLTVVGSYNEQFF. The CDR3 bases are TGTGCCAGCAGCTTAACGGTGGTGGGCTCCTACAATGAGCAGTTCTTC. The rearrangement uses TRBV7-3 and TRBJ2-1; D remains ambiguous. V was clipped by 0 bases and J by 0 bases, with 9 bases between them. The CDR3 contains 16 residues. Germline V gene data show CDR1 as SGHTA and CDR2 as FQGTGA.

A few counts support this clone. The rearrangement joins TRBV29-1 to TRBJ1-1; 9 bases are a match to TRBD1. The CDR3 consists of 17 residues. Germline loops: CDR1 SQVTM, CDR2 ANQGSEA. V shed 6 bases, J shed 0 bases, and the junction held 14 bases outside the gene matches. The CDR3 DNA reads as TGCAGCGTCGGAAAGCCGGGACAGGGAGGGATGAACACTGAAGCTTTCTTT. Translated: CSVGKPGQGGMNTEAFF.

Comment on this clone: Other DNA sequences from this sample encode an identical CDR3 as well. This chain connects TRBV29-1 to TRBJ2-3; 9 nucleotides line up with TRBD2. The germline V gene has CDR1 SQVTM and CDR2 ANQGSEA. With 3 bases clipped from V and 6 bases from J, the junction kept 7 bases outside the gene matches. The CDR3 runs to 14 residues. CDR3 nucleotide sequence: TGCAGCGTTGAGGGCGGGAGGGGCGTTGATACGCAGTATTTT. It specifies CSVEGGRGVDTQYF.